This T cell receptor (beta chain) was retrieved from a study of T cell changes during pregnancy in multiple sclerosis. This CDR3 is 13 amino acids long. V was clipped by 6 bases and J by 8 bases; unmatched bases: 3. Looked up from germline, CDR1 is MNHNS and CDR2 is SASEGT. The data were produced by immunoSEQ multiplex PCR, yet TCRdb's version contains in-frame clones alone and is incomplete. The repertoire holds tens of thousands of clones, with approximately 85% as singletons. This clone was seen only a few times. This rearrangement joins TRBV6-1 to TRBJ2-1; 11 nucleotides align to TRBD2. Source: CD4+ T cells from peripheral blood mononuclear cells, taken in the second trimester of pregnancy. This receptor was taken from a female donor with multiple sclerosis, enrolled in a pregnancy study. CDR3 nucleotides: TGTGCCAGCAGGCTAGCGGGAGGATATGAGCAGTTCTTC. This sequence encodes CASRLAGGYEQFF.